Described below is a single T cell receptor beta chain sequence and its context. Its specificity is not known. The trim removed 5 bases at V and 2 bases at J, leaving 11 bases unmatched. The CDR3 loop spans 16 amino acids. CDR1 and CDR2 (germline): SGHTA, FQGNSA. The data were taken from a study of cytomegalovirus exposure and HLA in healthy donors. It was with 60 Vbeta and 13 Jbeta primers that the PCR ran. Profiling relied on immunoSEQ multiplex PCR, and the TCRdb table lists in-frame clones only, not all of them. The sample holds a few hundred thousand clones, around 90% seen once. Study-wide findings and caveats: In vitro experiments confirmed that a few CMV-associated chains were specific for CMV antigens.

The J gene is TRBJ2-7, the V gene TRBV7-2; 8 nucleotides agree with TRBD2. The clonotype was recovered from a girl aged 2-10 years in good health and CMV-seronegative. Specimen: PBMCs. The CDR3 coding sequence is TGTGCCAGCAGCCTGGCCCGGGGGGGAGGGACCTACGAGCAGTACTTC. This encodes CASSLARGGGTYEQYF.